This T cell receptor (beta chain) was documented in a study of spatial heterogeneity in lung cancer. Study details: The average count in raw reads for each unique TCR and UMI combination exceeded nine appearances. Findings and limits, study-wide: The study found ubiquitous expanded tumor TCRs in blood more at resection than follow-up.

Ten or more counts support this clonotype. The antigen is unknown. The sample's time point: sample taken at primary tumor resection. Sequencing of whole RNA from tumor, nontumor lung or frozen PBMC involved no sorting. The donor group consisted of around 77 patients who had untreated, early-stage non-small cell lung cancer. Trimming took 5 bases from V and 9 from J; bases not matched to a gene: 11. The germline CDR1 and CDR2 sequences are MNHNY and SVGAGI (reference sequence). There are 15 residues in the CDR3. A unique molecular identifier was attached to every TCR cDNA molecule. TCRdb re-called the 5' RACE reads through MiXCR, storing one row per CDR3 protein. Here the sample spans about 50,000 distinct CDR3 sequences, less than 8.5% being singletons.

V usage is TRBV6-6 and J usage is TRBJ2-3; TRBD1 matches at 10 bases. This TCR came from a female donor with early-stage non-small cell lung cancer. The specimen comprised PBMCs, sampled at surgery. CDR3: CASSNPTGGDWTQYF. CDR3 bases: TGTGCCAGCAGTAACCCGACAGGGGGCGATTGGACGCAGTATTTT.